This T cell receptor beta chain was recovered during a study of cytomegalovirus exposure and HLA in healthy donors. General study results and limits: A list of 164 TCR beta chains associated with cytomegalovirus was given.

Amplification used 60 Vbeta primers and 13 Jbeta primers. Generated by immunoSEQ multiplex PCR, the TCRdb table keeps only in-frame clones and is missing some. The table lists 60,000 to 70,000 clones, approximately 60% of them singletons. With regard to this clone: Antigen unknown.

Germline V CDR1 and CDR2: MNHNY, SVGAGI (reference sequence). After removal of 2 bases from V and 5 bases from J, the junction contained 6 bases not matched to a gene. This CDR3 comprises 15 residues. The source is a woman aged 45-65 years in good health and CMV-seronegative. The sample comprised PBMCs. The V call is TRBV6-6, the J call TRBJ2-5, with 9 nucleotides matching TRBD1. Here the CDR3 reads CASSYRTGDSETQYF. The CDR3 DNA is TGTGCCAGCAGTTACAGGACAGGGGACTCCGAGACCCAGTACTTC.